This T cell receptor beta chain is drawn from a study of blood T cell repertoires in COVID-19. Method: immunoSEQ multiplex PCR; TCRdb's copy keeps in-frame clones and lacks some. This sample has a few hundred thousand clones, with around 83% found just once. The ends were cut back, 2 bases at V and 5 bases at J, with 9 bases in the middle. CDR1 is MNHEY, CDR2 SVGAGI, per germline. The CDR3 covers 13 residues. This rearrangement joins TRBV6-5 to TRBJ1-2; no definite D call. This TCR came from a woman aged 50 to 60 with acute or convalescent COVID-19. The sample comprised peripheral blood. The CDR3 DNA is TGTGCCAGCAGTTACACCCGAGAGTATGGCTACACCTTC. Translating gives CASSYTREYGYTF.